Listed below are T cell receptor beta chains from one sample, sequenced in a study of regulatory T cells in long-lasting Graves disease. TCRdb itself ran the multiplex PCR reads through MiXCR, one entry per CDR3 protein. There are 420,000 or so distinct CDR3 sequences in the sample; less than 25% occur only once, and 26% lies in the top ten. The sample here was peripheral blood mononuclear cells (PBMCs), taken when the disease was refractory, from a patient treated with antithyroid drugs. The source is a female donor with Graves disease. Each CDR3 is given with its conserved first and last residue. Each record gives: clone size, J gene, D gene, V gene, CDR3 DNA, CDR3 protein. D genes are given only for firm matches. Clone size is given for some rows only: seen once, a few or many times, or a class if the clone is expanded.

size: -
J: TRBJ1-4
D: -
V: TRBV2
DNA: TGTGCCAGCAAAACTGCTCCATCAACTAATGAAAAACTGTTTTTT
CDR3: CASKTAPSTNEKLFF

size: few
J: TRBJ2-7
D: -
V: TRBV15
DNA: TGTGCCACCAGCAGGATCAACTCGGAGCAGTACTTC
CDR3: CATSRINSEQYF

size: -
J: TRBJ2-7
D: -
V: TRBV5-4
DNA: TGTGCCAGCAGCTTGGATGGAGGGGGCACCTACGAGCAGTACTTC
CDR3: CASSLDGGGTYEQYF

size: few
J: TRBJ2-7
D: TRBD2
V: TRBV19
DNA: TGTGCCACTCGGGAGGGCGGGAGTTCCCACGAGCAGTACTTC
CDR3: CATREGGSSHEQYF

size: -
J: TRBJ1-2
D: -
V: TRBV12-3/TRBV12-4
DNA: TGTGCCAGCAGCATCGACTATGGCTACACCTTC
CDR3: CASSIDYGYTF

size: few
J: TRBJ1-2
D: -
V: TRBV7-2
DNA: TGTGCCAGCAGCTTGGGCGGAGGGCCCTATGGCTACACCTTC
CDR3: CASSLGGGPYGYTF

size: many
J: TRBJ1-5
D: -
V: TRBV20-1
DNA: TGCAGTGCTAGGAGTTTGGCAGGCCATAGCAATCAGCCCCAGCATTTT
CDR3: CSARSLAGHSNQPQHF

size: few
J: TRBJ2-3
D: TRBD2
V: TRBV12-3/TRBV12-4
DNA: TGTGCCAGCAGTAGCGGGATGGCGGGCACAGATACGCAGTATTTT
CDR3: CASSSGMAGTDTQYF

size: few
J: TRBJ2-7
D: -
V: TRBV7-3
DNA: TGTGCCAGCAGCTTAACCGCACCAGGGGCCCACGAGCAGTACTTC
CDR3: CASSLTAPGAHEQYF

size: many
J: TRBJ2-5
D: -
V: TRBV3-1
DNA: TGTGCCAGCAGCCAAGGACACAGTGAGGAGACCCAGTACTTC
CDR3: CASSQGHSEETQYF

size: few
J: TRBJ1-4
D: -
V: TRBV18
DNA: TGTGCCAGCTCACCGGCTAGAGGTGAAAAACTGTTTTTT
CDR3: CASSPARGEKLFF

size: -
J: TRBJ2-7
D: -
V: TRBV6-9
DNA: TGTGCCAGCAGTTACTCGAACTCCTACGAGCAGTACTTC
CDR3: CASSYSNSYEQYF

size: many
J: TRBJ2-5
D: TRBD2
V: TRBV24-1
DNA: TGTGCCACAGGACTAGCGGGCAACCAAGAGACCCAGTACTTC
CDR3: CATGLAGNQETQYF

size: many
J: TRBJ2-5
D: -
V: TRBV6-1
DNA: TGTGCCAGCAGTGAAACCCAGGGGGGTCAAGAGACCCAGTACTTC
CDR3: CASSETQGGQETQYF

size: -
J: TRBJ1-1
D: -
V: TRBV30
DNA: TGTGCCTGGAGTGCTCTCCCATCGAGCACTGAAGCTTTCTTT
CDR3: CAWSALPSSTEAFF

size: few
J: TRBJ1-4
D: -
V: TRBV20-1
DNA: TGCAGTGCCACGCAAAAGTATCGTGAAAAACTGTTTTTT
CDR3: CSATQKYREKLFF

size: -
J: TRBJ2-5
D: -
V: TRBV5-1
DNA: TGCGCCAGCAGCTTGGGTAGGGGCGGGGAGACCCAGTACTTC
CDR3: CASSLGRGGETQYF

size: -
J: TRBJ1-2
D: TRBD1
V: TRBV29-1
DNA: TGCAGCGTTGTAGACATCGGGGAGACAGGGGGCACGATCTATGGCTACACCTTC
CDR3: CSVVDIGETGGTIYGYTF

size: few
J: TRBJ2-5
D: -
V: TRBV28
DNA: TGTGCCAGCCAGGAAGAAGAGACCCAGTACTTC
CDR3: CASQEEETQYF

size: -
J: TRBJ1-1
D: TRBD1
V: TRBV6-1
DNA: TGTGCCAGCAGTACCGGGACAGGGGGCACTGAAGCTTTCTTT
CDR3: CASSTGTGGTEAFF

size: few
J: TRBJ2-7
D: TRBD1
V: TRBV5-6
DNA: TGTGCCAGCACCCGACAGGGATTGAGCGAGCAGTACTTC
CDR3: CASTRQGLSEQYF

size: many
J: TRBJ1-1
D: -
V: TRBV11-2
DNA: TGTGCCAGCAGCCCGGGCCTAAAGCCAGCTTTCTTT
CDR3: CASSPGLKPAFF

size: many
J: TRBJ1-5
D: TRBD1
V: TRBV2
DNA: TGTGCCAGCAGTGCAGGACAGGGTAGTCAGCCCCAGCATTTT
CDR3: CASSAGQGSQPQHF

size: few
J: TRBJ2-2
D: TRBD2
V: TRBV13
DNA: TGTGCCAGCAGCATCTTGGCTTGGGGGCTAGCGGGAGATGGGCACACCGGGGAGCTGTTTTTT
CDR3: CASSILAWGLAGDGHTGELFF

size: -
J: TRBJ2-6
D: TRBD1
V: TRBV20-1
DNA: TGCAGTGCTAGACCACAGGGGGTGGTCGGGGCCAACGTCCTGACTTTC
CDR3: CSARPQGVVGANVLTF

size: -
J: TRBJ1-1
D: TRBD1
V: TRBV29-1
DNA: TGCAGCAGCCGACAGGGGGGCACTGAAGCTTTCTTT
CDR3: CSSRQGGTEAFF

size: -
J: TRBJ2-2
D: -
V: TRBV24-1
DNA: TGTGCCACCAGTGAATATAGGGCGACCGGGGAGCTGTTTTTT
CDR3: CATSEYRATGELFF

size: -
J: TRBJ2-4
D: TRBD2
V: TRBV19
DNA: TGTGCCAGTAGTGGGGCGGCAGCGGGAGGGGGCAAAAACATTCAGTACTTC
CDR3: CASSGAAAGGGKNIQYF

size: many
J: TRBJ2-7
D: TRBD2
V: TRBV11-1
DNA: TGTGCCAGCAGCTTGGGACTAGCGGGGATCGGCCCACAGTACTTC
CDR3: CASSLGLAGIGPQYF

size: few
J: TRBJ2-7
D: TRBD2
V: TRBV18
DNA: TGTGCCAGCTCACCATACCCGGGACTAGATGGGGACGAGCAGTACTTC
CDR3: CASSPYPGLDGDEQYF

size: many
J: TRBJ1-2
D: -
V: TRBV28
DNA: TGTGCCAGCACGCAGGGCGTGCTCTATGGCTACACCTTC
CDR3: CASTQGVLYGYTF

size: many
J: TRBJ1-4
D: -
V: TRBV2
DNA: TGTGCCAGCATGTGGGGGGCGAATGAAAAACTGTTTTTT
CDR3: CASMWGANEKLFF

size: -
J: TRBJ2-3
D: -
V: TRBV7-3
DNA: TGTGCCAGCAGCTTAATAGCGCCCACAGATACGCAGTATTTT
CDR3: CASSLIAPTDTQYF

size: -
J: TRBJ2-5
D: -
V: TRBV11-2
DNA: TGTGCCAGCGGCCCGCCTAGGGACCTCGACGGGACCCAGTACTTC
CDR3: CASGPPRDLDGTQYF

size: -
J: TRBJ2-4
D: TRBD2
V: TRBV30
DNA: TGTGCCTTCCACTTAGCGGGAGAGCCCAAAAACATTCAGTACTTC
CDR3: CAFHLAGEPKNIQYF

size: -
J: TRBJ2-1
D: -
V: TRBV9
DNA: TGTGCCAGCAGCGTAGATGTGCGGTACAATGAGCAGTTCTTC
CDR3: CASSVDVRYNEQFF

size: many
J: TRBJ2-5
D: TRBD1
V: TRBV7-2
DNA: TGTGCCAGCAGCTTGCAACAGGGGACAGAGACCCAGTACTTC
CDR3: CASSLQQGTETQYF

size: few
J: TRBJ2-7
D: TRBD2
V: TRBV10-2
DNA: TGCGCCAGCAGTGAAGGCTCTGGCGGGAGTAGGACCTACGAGCAGTACTTC
CDR3: CASSEGSGGSRTYEQYF

size: -
J: TRBJ1-5
D: -
V: TRBV30
DNA: TGTGCCTGGAGTGTCCCGGTCATAATGGGCAATCAGCCCCAGCATTTT
CDR3: CAWSVPVIMGNQPQHF

size: many
J: TRBJ1-1
D: -
V: TRBV7-9
DNA: TGTGCCAGCAGTGCGACACGTGAAGCTTTCTTT
CDR3: CASSATREAFF

size: few
J: TRBJ1-1
D: -
V: TRBV29-1
DNA: TGCAGCGTAGGAAGGGGTTGGGCTGAAGCTTTCTTT
CDR3: CSVGRGWAEAFF

size: -
J: TRBJ1-5
D: TRBD1
V: TRBV27
DNA: TGTGCCAGCAGTTCAAGGACAGGGTCGGCTCAGCCCCAGCATTTT
CDR3: CASSSRTGSAQPQHF

size: many
J: TRBJ1-1
D: -
V: TRBV6-5
DNA: TGTGCCAGCAGTTACGGCCAGGGTGGGACTGAAGCTTTCTTT
CDR3: CASSYGQGGTEAFF

size: few
J: TRBJ1-1
D: TRBD1
V: TRBV30
DNA: TGTGCCTGGACCACCGGGACAGTGAACACTGAAGCTTTCTTT
CDR3: CAWTTGTVNTEAFF

size: once
J: TRBJ1-5
D: -
V: TRBV12-3/TRBV12-4
DNA: TGTGCCAGTAGTCCCCGACGGGATAGCAATCAGCCCCAGCATTTT
CDR3: CASSPRRDSNQPQHF

size: -
J: TRBJ1-2
D: -
V: TRBV19
DNA: TGTGCCAGTAGTCCAGAGAACAGGGCCTGGGGAGCTAACTATGGCTACACCTTC
CDR3: CASSPENRAWGANYGYTF

size: -
J: TRBJ2-5
D: -
V: TRBV11-2
DNA: TGTGCCAGCAGCTTGATACAGCAAGAGACCCAGTACTTC
CDR3: CASSLIQQETQYF